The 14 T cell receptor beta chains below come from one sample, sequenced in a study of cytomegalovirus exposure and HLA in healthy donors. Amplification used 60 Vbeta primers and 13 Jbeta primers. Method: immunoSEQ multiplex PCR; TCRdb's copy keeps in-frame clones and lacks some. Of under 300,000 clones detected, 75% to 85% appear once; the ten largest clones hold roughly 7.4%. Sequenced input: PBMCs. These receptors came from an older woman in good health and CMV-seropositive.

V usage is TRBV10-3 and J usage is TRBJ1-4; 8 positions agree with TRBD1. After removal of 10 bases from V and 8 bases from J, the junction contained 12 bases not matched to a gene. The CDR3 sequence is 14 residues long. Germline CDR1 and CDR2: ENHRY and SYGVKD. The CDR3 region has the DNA TGTGCCACAACCCCGAGGACAGGGCAGGAAAAACTGTTTTTT. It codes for CATTPRTGQEKLFF.

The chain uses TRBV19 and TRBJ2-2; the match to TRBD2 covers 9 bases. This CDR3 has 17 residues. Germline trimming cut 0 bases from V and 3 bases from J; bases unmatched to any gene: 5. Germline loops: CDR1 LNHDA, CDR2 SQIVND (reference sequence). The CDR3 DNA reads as TGTGCCAGTAGTATAGATCCTAGCGGGACCCACACCGGGGAGCTGTTTTTT. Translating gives CASSIDPSGTHTGELFF.

The CDR3: CASSPSGGRGNTIYF. The CDR3 DNA sequence: TGTGCCAGCAGCCCCTCAGGGGGACGTGGAAACACCATATATTTT. This chain joins TRBV9 and TRBJ1-3; TRBD1 matches at 7 bases. Germline lookup yields CDR1 SGDLS and CDR2 YYNGEE. The V gene end was trimmed by 4 bases and the J gene end by 3 bases; junction bases not matched to a gene: 7. The CDR3 totals 15 residues.

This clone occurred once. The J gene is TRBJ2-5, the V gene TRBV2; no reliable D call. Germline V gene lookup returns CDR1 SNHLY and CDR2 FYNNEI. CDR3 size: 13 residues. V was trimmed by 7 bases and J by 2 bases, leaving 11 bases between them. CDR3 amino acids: CASNGWRQETQYF. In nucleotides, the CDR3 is TGTGCCAGCAATGGCTGGAGACAAGAGACCCAGTACTTC.

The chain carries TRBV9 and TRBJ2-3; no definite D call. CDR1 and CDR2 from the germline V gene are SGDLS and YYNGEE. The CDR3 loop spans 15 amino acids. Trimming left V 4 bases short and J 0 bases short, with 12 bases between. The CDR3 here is CASSIQPRSTDTQYF. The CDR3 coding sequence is TGTGCCAGCAGCATTCAACCCCGGAGCACAGATACGCAGTATTTT.

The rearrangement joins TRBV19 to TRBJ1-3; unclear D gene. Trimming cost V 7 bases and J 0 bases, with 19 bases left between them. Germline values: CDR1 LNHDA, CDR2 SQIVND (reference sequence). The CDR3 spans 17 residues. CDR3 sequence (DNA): TGTGCCAGTAAGAGGGTCGACCTCACAAGCTCTGGAAACACCATATATTTT. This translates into CASKRVDLTSSGNTIYF.

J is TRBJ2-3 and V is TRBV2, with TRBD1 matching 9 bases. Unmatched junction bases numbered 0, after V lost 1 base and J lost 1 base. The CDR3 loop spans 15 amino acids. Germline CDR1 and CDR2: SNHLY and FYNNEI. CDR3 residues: CASSEGTGGTDTQYF. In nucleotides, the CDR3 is TGTGCCAGCAGTGAAGGGACAGGGGGCACAGATACGCAGTATTTT.

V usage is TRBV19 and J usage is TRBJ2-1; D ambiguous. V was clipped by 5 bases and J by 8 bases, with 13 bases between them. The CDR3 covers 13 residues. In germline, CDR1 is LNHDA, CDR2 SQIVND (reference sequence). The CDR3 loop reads CASSLPPVHEQFF. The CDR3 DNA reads TGTGCCAGTAGTTTACCCCCGGTCCATGAGCAGTTCTTC.

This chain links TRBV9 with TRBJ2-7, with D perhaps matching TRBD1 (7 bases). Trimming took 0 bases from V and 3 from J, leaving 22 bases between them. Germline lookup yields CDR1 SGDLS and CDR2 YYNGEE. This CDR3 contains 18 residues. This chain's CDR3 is CASSVAGGTTGRGYEQYF. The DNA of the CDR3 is TGTGCCAGCAGCGTAGCCGGAGGGACGACAGGGAGAGGCTACGAGCAGTACTTC.

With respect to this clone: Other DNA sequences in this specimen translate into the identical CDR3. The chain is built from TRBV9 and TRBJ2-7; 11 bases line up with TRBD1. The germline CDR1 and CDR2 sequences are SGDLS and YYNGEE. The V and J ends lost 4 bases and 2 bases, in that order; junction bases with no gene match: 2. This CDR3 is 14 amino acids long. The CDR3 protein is CASSLGQGAYEQYF. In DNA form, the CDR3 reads TGTGCCAGCAGCTTGGGACAGGGGGCCTACGAGCAGTACTTC.

The CDR3 nucleotides read TGTGCCAGCTCACCATCACAGACGAACACTGAAGCTTTCTTT. Amino acids: CASSPSQTNTEAFF. This chain uses TRBV18 with TRBJ1-1, with unresolved D. V was cut by 2 bases and J by 1 base, with 8 bases left in between. The CDR3 spans 14 residues. From germline, CDR1 is KGHSH and CDR2 LQKENI.

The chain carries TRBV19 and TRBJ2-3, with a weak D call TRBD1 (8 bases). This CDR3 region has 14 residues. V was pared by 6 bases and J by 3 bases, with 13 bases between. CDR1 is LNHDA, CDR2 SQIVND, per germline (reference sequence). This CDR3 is CASSTGGGTDTQYF. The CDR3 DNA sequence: TGTGCCAGTAGCACAGGGGGAGGGACAGATACGCAGTATTTT.

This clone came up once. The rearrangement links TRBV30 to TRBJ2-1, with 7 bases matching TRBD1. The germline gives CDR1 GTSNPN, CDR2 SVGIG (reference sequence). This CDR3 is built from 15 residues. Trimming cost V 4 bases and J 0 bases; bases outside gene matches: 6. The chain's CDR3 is CAWTNRDSSYNEQFF. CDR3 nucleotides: TGTGCCTGGACTAACCGGGACAGCTCCTACAATGAGCAGTTCTTC.

The CDR3 loop is CASSWDRINQPQHF. The DNA for the CDR3 is TGCGCCAGCAGCTGGGACAGGATCAATCAGCCCCAGCATTTT. The chain is built from TRBV5-1 and TRBJ1-5, with TRBD1 matching 8 bases. The CDR3 loop spans 14 amino acids. Germline CDR1 SGHRS, CDR2 YFSETQ. V shed 3 bases and J 3 bases; nucleotides not matched to a gene: 2.